The 10 T cell receptor beta chains reported below all come from one sample, sequenced in a study of T cell responses to AZD1222 COVID-19 vaccine. Assay used: immunoSEQ multiplex PCR; TCRdb lists only in-frame clones, some missing. The profile shows fewer than 200,000 clones, about 92% of them singletons. This material consisted of peripheral blood, taken on day 0 of MenACWY control vaccination. Receptors originate from an adult in good health.

The chain employs TRBV24-1 and TRBJ2-2; D remains unclear. V was clipped by 7 bases and J by 5 bases, with 10 bases between them. The CDR3 runs to 13 residues. Germline CDR1 KGHDR, CDR2 SFDVKD. The CDR3 sequence is CATSAPTTGELFF. CDR3 nucleotides: TGTGCCACCAGCGCCCCGACAACCGGGGAGCTGTTTTTT.

This rearrangement joins TRBV19 to TRBJ1-2; D gene ambiguous. In germline, CDR1 is LNHDA, CDR2 SQIVND (reference sequence). Trimming took off 1 base at V and 6 bases at J, with 12 bases between the two ends. There are 14 residues in the CDR3. This chain's CDR3 is CASSIVRLGDGYTF. CDR3 nucleotide sequence: TGTGCCAGTAGTATAGTACGGCTAGGCGATGGCTACACCTTC.

The rearrangement uses TRBV14 and TRBJ1-6, with 9 bases aligning to TRBD1. The J segment lost 7 bases and the V segment lost 7 bases, leaving 14 bases of the junction unmatched. Germline V gene lookup returns CDR1 SGHDN and CDR2 FVKESK. This CDR3 is 17 amino acids long. The CDR3 loop is CASNPVGVGTGNSPLHF. In DNA form, the CDR3 reads TGTGCCAGCAACCCGGTGGGTGTCGGGACAGGGAATTCACCCCTCCACTTT.

The rearrangement uses TRBV6-5 and TRBJ1-1; no reliable D call. V was cut by 0 bases and J by 5 bases, with 7 bases left in between. The CDR3 totals 13 residues. The germline V gene encodes CDR1 MNHEY and CDR2 SVGAGI. The CDR3 bases are TGTGCCAGCAGTTACTCGGTGGGAACTGAAGCTTTCTTT. Translating gives CASSYSVGTEAFF.

The chain has TRBV30 and TRBJ1-3; D remains ambiguous. Germline CDR1 is GTSNPN and CDR2 is SVGIG (reference sequence). Deletions cut 4 bases from V and 3 bases from J, with 7 bases between. The CDR3 runs 12 residues. CDR3 sequence reads: CAWISSGNTIYF. CDR3 nucleotides: TGTGCCTGGATATCCAGTGGAAACACCATATATTTT.

The chain combines TRBV5-8 with TRBJ2-2; 10 positions agree with TRBD1. This CDR3 has 18 amino acids. Germline CDR1 is SGHTS and CDR2 is YDEGEE. After removal of 3 bases from V and 2 bases from J, the junction contained 10 bases not matched to a gene. CDR3 region: CASSWHDRTGGNTGELFF. CDR3 DNA: TGTGCCAGCAGCTGGCACGACCGGACAGGGGGTAACACCGGGGAGCTGTTTTTT. Variable domain in full (rest from reference TRBV5-8 and TRBJ2-2): EAGVTQSPTHLIKTRGQQATLRCSPISGHTSVYWYQQALGLGLQFLLWYDEGEERNRGNFPPRFSGRQFPNYSSELNVNALELEDSALYLCASSWHDRTGGNTGELFFGEGSRLTVL.

The chain is built from TRBV6-1 and TRBJ2-1; TRBD1 agrees at 8 bases. Germline trimming cut 1 base from V and 1 base from J; bases unmatched to any gene: 9. CDR1 and CDR2 (germline): MNHNS, SASEGT. The CDR3 is made up of 18 amino acids. DNA of the CDR3: TGTGCCAGCAGTGAAGTCCAGGGGGCGCCGGGGTCCTACAATGAGCAGTTCTTC. Translating it yields CASSEVQGAPGSYNEQFF.

The table lists this clone with a few counts. The chain couples TRBV11-3 to TRBJ2-3; 12 bases are a match to TRBD2. Per the germline V gene, CDR1 is SGHNT and CDR2 is YENEEA. J was trimmed by 4 bases and V by 6 bases; bases with no gene match: 5. The CDR3 totals 15 residues. The CDR3 reads CASRLGTSGSDTQYF. For the CDR3, the DNA is TGTGCCAGCAGACTCGGGACTAGCGGGTCAGATACGCAGTATTTT.

The V call is TRBV21-1, the J call TRBJ1-2. TRBV21-1 is a listed pseudogene. CDR3 size: 17 residues. CDR3 in DNA: TGTGCCAGCAGCAAAGGAAATGGCGTCCGACTCTTCCGTGGCTACACCTTC. It translates to CASSKGNGVRLFRGYTF.

The rearrangement uses TRBV2 and TRBJ1-2; D possibly corresponds to TRBD1 (5 bases). Trimming took 6 bases from V and 0 from J, leaving 11 bases between them. The CDR3 is 14 amino acids. Germline loops: CDR1 SNHLY, CDR2 FYNNEI. CDR3 sequence reads: CASRGDGANYGYTF. For the CDR3, the DNA is TGTGCCAGCAGGGGGGACGGGGCTAACTATGGCTACACCTTC.